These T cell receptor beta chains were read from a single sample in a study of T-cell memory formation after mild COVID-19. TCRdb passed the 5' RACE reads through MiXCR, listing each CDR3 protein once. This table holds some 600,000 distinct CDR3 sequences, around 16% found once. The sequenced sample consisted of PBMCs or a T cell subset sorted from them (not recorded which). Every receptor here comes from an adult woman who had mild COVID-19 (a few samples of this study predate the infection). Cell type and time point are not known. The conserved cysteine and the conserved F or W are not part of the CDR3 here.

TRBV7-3,ASSSVDHGANVLT
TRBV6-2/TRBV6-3,ATKTPSGEKLF
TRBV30,AWSGQGEYNSPLH
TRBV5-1,ASSLPSGRGGTGELF
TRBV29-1,SVGQGNEQF
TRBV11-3,ASSFGQGTGGTEAF
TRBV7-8,ASSFDRVNTGELF
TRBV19,ASSSALHQY
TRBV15,ATSRDLAGGNNEQF
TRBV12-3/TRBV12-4,ASSSGLPNYGYT
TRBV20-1,SARVDPSTDTQY
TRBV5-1,ASRGQGAGTDTQY
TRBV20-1,SAREPDNSYEQY
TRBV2,ASSVDSYYGYT
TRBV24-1,ATSGLGNQPQH
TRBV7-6,ASSLTGGYSYEQY
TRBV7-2,ASSSPVESNYGYT
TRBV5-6,ASSLEGGETQY
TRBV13,ASSPKGLALDNEQF
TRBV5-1,ASSATWTGTGRSTDTQY
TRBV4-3,ASSQDTAGVGETQY
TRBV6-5,ASSYGTYYEQY
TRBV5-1,ASNPGNIGSPLH
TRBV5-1,ASTEGDFSNQPQH
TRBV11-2,ASSLTTTGDRATQY
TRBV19,ASSIGDRVNTEAF
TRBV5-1,ASSLGAPGGEQY